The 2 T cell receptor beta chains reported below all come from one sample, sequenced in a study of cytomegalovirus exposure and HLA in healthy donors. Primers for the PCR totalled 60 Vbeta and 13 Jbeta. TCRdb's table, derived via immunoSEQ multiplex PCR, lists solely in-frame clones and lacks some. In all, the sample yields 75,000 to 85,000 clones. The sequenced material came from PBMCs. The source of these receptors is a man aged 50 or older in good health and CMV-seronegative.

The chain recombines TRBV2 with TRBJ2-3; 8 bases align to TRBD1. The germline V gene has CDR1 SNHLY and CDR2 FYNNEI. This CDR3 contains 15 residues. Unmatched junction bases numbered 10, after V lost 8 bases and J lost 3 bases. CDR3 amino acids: CASGLWDRTTDTQYF. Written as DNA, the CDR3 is TGTGCCAGCGGTCTTTGGGACAGGACTACAGATACGCAGTATTTT.

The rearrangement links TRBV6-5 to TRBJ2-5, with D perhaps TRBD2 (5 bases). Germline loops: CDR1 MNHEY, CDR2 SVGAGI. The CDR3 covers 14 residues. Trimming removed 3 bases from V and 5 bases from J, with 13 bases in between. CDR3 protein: CASSYETTGETQYF. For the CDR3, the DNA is TGTGCCAGCAGTTATGAGACGACGGGGGAGACCCAGTACTTC.